This record concerns one T cell receptor beta chain sequence. No antigen is known for it. The data are from a study of T cell responses to AZD1222 COVID-19 vaccine. Study-level findings and limits: At baseline, seropositivity was found in only six or seven AZD1222 recipients. Reportedly, nearly half of unique spike TCRs recognized epitopes outside B.1.351/B.1.1.7 mutations. Spike-specific TCR breadth and depth went up after people got two AZD1222 doses.

Trimming left V 1 base short and J 3 bases short, with 13 bases between. This CDR3 has 16 amino acids. CDR1 is SGHVS and CDR2 is FQNEAQ in the germline V gene. Only in-frame clones appear in the TCRdb table, and some are missing; sequencing was by immunoSEQ multiplex PCR. The sample holds about 150,000 clones; roughly 88% are singletons and the top ten take about 6%. This specimen consisted of peripheral blood, obtained 28 days after the second AZD1222 dose. This TCR derives from an adult who received the AZD1222 COVID-19 vaccine. The gene calls are TRBV7-8 and TRBJ2-1, with D uncertain. The CDR3 loop is CASSLEGRPIYNEQFF. CDR3 in DNA: TGTGCCAGCAGCTTAGAAGGCCGACCAATCTACAATGAGCAGTTCTTC.